Presented here are 22 T cell receptor beta chains from one specimen sequenced in a study of cytomegalovirus exposure and HLA in healthy donors. The PCR employed 60 Vbeta primers together with 13 Jbeta primers. Sequencing was performed with immunoSEQ multiplex PCR; in TCRdb, only in-frame clones are kept and a portion is missing. This table holds around 200,000 clones, 85% found once. Sequenced sample: PBMCs. These receptors were taken from a woman aged 50 to 60 in good health and CMV-seronegative.

This clone was counted once. The chain carries TRBV5-1 and TRBJ2-7, with D possibly being TRBD2 (6 bases). Trimming took off 4 bases at V and 8 bases at J, with 22 bases between the two ends. Germline lookup yields CDR1 SGHRS and CDR2 YFSETQ. This CDR3 spans 15 amino acids. CDR3 DNA sequence: TGCGCCAGCAGCCCCCAGGGAGCGCGGGACCGGCAGCAGTACTTC. This codes for CASSPQGARDRQQYF.

This clone was counted once. This sequence joins TRBV28 and TRBJ1-5; D is unresolved. V dropped 5 bases and J dropped 0 bases, with 20 bases sitting between them. Germline V gene data show CDR1 as MDHEN and CDR2 as SYDVKM. CDR3 length: 18 residues. In DNA, the CDR3 is TGTGCCAGCAGTCCCCGGGGAGGTAGTGGTTATAGCAATCAGCCCCAGCATTTT. Translating it yields CASSPRGGSGYSNQPQHF.

This clone was detected only once. The V gene is TRBV27, the J gene TRBJ1-5; 9 nucleotides agree with TRBD1. Germline CDR1 is MNHEY and CDR2 is SMNVEV (reference sequence). This CDR3 spans 14 amino acids. V was clipped by 6 bases and J by 9 bases; unmatched bases: 9. The CDR3 here is CASSSGTGYRPQHF. CDR3 sequence (DNA): TGTGCCAGCAGCTCCGGGACAGGGTATCGGCCCCAGCATTTT.

The chain recombines TRBV28 with TRBJ2-1, with 10 bases lining up with TRBD2. CDR1 is MDHEN and CDR2 is SYDVKM in the germline V gene. V dropped 1 base and J dropped 0; count of bases not matched to a gene: 3. This CDR3 spans 17 amino acids. This CDR3 is CASSLLSSGSSYNEQFF. The CDR3 region has the DNA TGTGCCAGCAGTTTATTGTCTAGCGGGAGCTCCTACAATGAGCAGTTCTTC.

The rearrangement joins TRBV19 to TRBJ2-1, with 10 positions matching TRBD1. In germline, CDR1 is LNHDA, CDR2 SQIVND (reference sequence). V trimming: 5 bases; J trimming: 3 bases; junction bases outside the gene matches: 1. The CDR3 totals 14 residues. CDR3 protein: CASSRTGGYNEQFF. CDR3 bases: TGTGCCAGTAGTCGGACAGGGGGCTACAATGAGCAGTTCTTC.

The chain couples TRBV18 to TRBJ2-7; 8 nucleotides align to TRBD1. V gave up 4 bases and J gave up 3 bases; unmatched junction bases: 11. Germline CDR1 is KGHSH and CDR2 is LQKENI. The CDR3 covers 16 residues. CDR3 loop: CASSRVGDRTYYEQYF. The CDR3 coding sequence is TGTGCCAGCTCACGCGTGGGGGACAGGACCTACTACGAGCAGTACTTC.

The chain recombines TRBV29-1 with TRBJ2-1; 9 bases map to TRBD1. CDR3 length: 13 residues. Germline assignment: CDR1 SQVTM and CDR2 ANQGSEA. V trimming: 7 bases; J trimming: 5 bases; junction bases outside the gene matches: 6. The DNA of the CDR3 is TGCAGCGCTGGGGGGACAGGGAACAATGAGCAGTTCTTC. Translation gives CSAGGTGNNEQFF.

Points on this clone: In the same sample, other DNA sequences code for this CDR3. The rearrangement joins TRBV5-1 to TRBJ2-3; TRBD2 matches 9 bases. J gave up 5 bases and V 0 bases, and 7 bases lay outside the gene matches. CDR1 and CDR2 (germline): SGHRS, YFSETQ. The CDR3 spans 16 residues. Here the CDR3 reads CASSLGVAGVGDTQYF. The CDR3 DNA is TGCGCCAGCAGCTTGGGGGTAGCGGGAGTGGGAGATACGCAGTATTTT.

This clone showed up just a few times. This sequence joins TRBV6-6 and TRBJ2-7; TRBD2 matches 12 bases. The CDR3 length is 16 residues. In germline, CDR1 is MNHNY, CDR2 SVGAGI (reference sequence). Losses at the gene ends were 0 bases for V and 5 bases for J; bases not matched to a gene: 5. CDR3: CASSYSSSGRADEQYF. DNA of the CDR3: TGTGCCAGCAGTTACTCGTCTAGCGGGAGGGCCGACGAGCAGTACTTC.

The chain combines TRBV15 with TRBJ2-1; TRBD1 might be the D (6 bases). Looked up from germline, CDR1 is LNHNV and CDR2 is YYDKDF (reference sequence). The CDR3 contains 16 residues. The V gene lost 1 base and the J gene lost 8 bases, with 18 bases spanning the gap. Written as DNA, the CDR3 is TGTGCCACCAGCAGAGCGGCCGGGACAAGTGGGGATGAGCAGTTCTTC. This translates into CATSRAAGTSGDEQFF.

The chain is built from TRBV4-2 and TRBJ1-1, with 7 bases fitting TRBD1. The V gene end was trimmed by 1 base and the J gene end by 0 bases; junction bases not matched to a gene: 8. In germline, CDR1 is LGHNA, CDR2 YNFKEQ. The CDR3 has 17 amino acids. The CDR3 DNA reads TGTGCCAGCAGCCAAGTCCAAAGGGGGCACATGAACACTGAAGCTTTCTTT. Translated, it gives CASSQVQRGHMNTEAFF.

The sample holds one count of this clone. The chain uses TRBV6-5 and TRBJ2-1; unclear D gene. Germline lookup yields CDR1 MNHEY and CDR2 SVGAGI. With 7 bases removed from V and 9 bases from J, the gap between germline ends came to 10 bases. The CDR3 contains 11 residues. CDR3 in DNA: TGTGCCAGCACCGAATCCGGTGAGCAGTTCTTC. As protein: CASTESGEQFF.

The rearrangement uses TRBV7-9 and TRBJ1-4; 10 nucleotides agree with TRBD1. CDR1 and CDR2 from the germline V gene are SEHNR and FQNEAQ (reference sequence). The ends lost 5 bases at V and 7 bases at J; junction bases unmatched: 7. The CDR3 runs to 15 residues. The CDR3 sequence is CASSLFGTGVEKLFF. The CDR3 bases are TGTGCCAGCAGCCTCTTCGGGACAGGGGTTGAAAAACTGTTTTTT.

The chain couples TRBV19 to TRBJ2-3; D is uncertain. The CDR3 sequence is 15 residues long. V was pared by 10 bases and J by 5 bases, with 22 bases between. Germline CDR1 and CDR2: LNHDA and SQIVND (reference sequence). The CDR3 DNA follows: TGTGCCACACCACCCTACCCGCCGCGGAAAGATACGCAGTATTTT. Its protein is CATPPYPPRKDTQYF.

This chain connects TRBV5-4 to TRBJ2-1; 13 bases are a match to TRBD2. Germline V lookup: CDR1 SGHNT, CDR2 YYREEE (reference sequence). V dropped 5 bases and J dropped 10; count of bases not matched to a gene: 9. CDR3 length: 15 residues. The CDR3 DNA reads as TGTGCCAGCAGTCGCACTAGCGGGAGGGCATGGGAGCAGTTCTTC. This encodes CASSRTSGRAWEQFF.

This clone was found a few times. J is TRBJ2-7 and V is TRBV5-1; no firm D call. The CDR3 contains 14 residues. Germline V CDR1 and CDR2: SGHRS, YFSETQ. The ends were cut back, 4 bases at V and 3 bases at J, with 14 bases in the middle. The CDR3 bases are TGCGCCAGCAGCCTCCTTCCGGGTAACTACGAGCAGTACTTC. Amino acid sequence: CASSLLPGNYEQYF.

This CDR3 is CASSRASGREGEQFF. CDR3 nucleotides: TGCGCCAGCAGTAGGGCTAGCGGGAGGGAGGGTGAGCAGTTCTTC. The gene calls are TRBV5-1 and TRBJ2-1; 12 positions agree with TRBD2. Germline V lookup: CDR1 SGHRS, CDR2 YFSETQ. Trimming removed 5 bases from V and 9 bases from J; junction bases left unmatched: 9. There are 15 residues in the CDR3.

The table lists this clone with a count of one. J is TRBJ2-7 and V is TRBV5-1, with D maybe TRBD2 (6 bases). CDR1 is SGHRS and CDR2 is YFSETQ in the germline V gene. Trimming left V 0 bases short and J 1 base short, with 8 bases between. The CDR3 is made up of 14 amino acids. CDR3 sequence: CASSLGRGSYEQYF. The CDR3, as DNA: TGCGCCAGCAGCTTGGGGCGGGGATCCTACGAGCAGTACTTC. The complete variable domain, with remaining parts taken from reference TRBV5-1 and TRBJ2-7, reads KAGVTQTPRYLIKTRGQQVTLSCSPISGHRSVSWYQQTPGQGLQFLFEYFSETQRNKGNFPGRFSGRQFSNSRSEMNVSTLELGDSALYLCASSLGRGSYEQYFGPGTRLTVT.

The CDR3 protein is CASSPGQGLEKLFF. The CDR3 bases are TGTGCCAGCAGCCCGGGACAGGGACTTGAAAAACTGTTTTTT. The V call is TRBV7-6, the J call TRBJ1-4; 9 nucleotides agree with TRBD1. The CDR3 is 14 residues long. CDR1 SGHVS and CDR2 FNYEAQ come from the germline V gene. V was clipped by 5 bases and J by 7 bases; unmatched bases: 5.

The V call is TRBV5-4, the J call TRBJ1-1; D not certain. This CDR3 has 16 amino acids. V was trimmed by 3 bases and J by 1 base, leaving 16 bases between them. Germline V gives CDR1 SGHNT, CDR2 YYREEE (reference sequence). CDR3 in DNA: TGTGCCAGCAGCTCCGGGGTGAGGGTTAGGAACACTGAAGCTTTCTTT. The encoded protein is CASSSGVRVRNTEAFF. Supplemented by reference TRBV5-4 and TRBJ1-1, the full variable domain reads ETGVTQSPTHLIKTRGQQVTLRCSSQSGHNTVSWYQQALGQGPQFIFQYYREEENGRGNFPPRFSGLQFPNYSSELNVNALELDDSALYLCASSSGVRVRNTEAFFGQGTRLTVV.

This clone was counted only a few times. The genes are TRBV6-5 and TRBJ1-3; D not resolved. V gave up 10 bases and J gave up 0 bases, with 10 bases separating them. The germline V gene has CDR1 MNHEY and CDR2 SVGAGI. The CDR3 runs to 13 residues. This CDR3 is CATGWSSGNTIYF. CDR3 coding DNA: TGTGCCACGGGGTGGTCCTCTGGAAACACCATATATTTT.

The chain carries TRBV5-1 and TRBJ2-1, with 10 bases lining up with TRBD2. Germline values: CDR1 SGHRS, CDR2 YFSETQ. The CDR3 is 15 residues long. With 1 base clipped from V and 5 bases from J, the junction kept 3 bases outside the gene matches. CDR3 amino acids: CASSLKREGHNEQFF. The CDR3 bases are TGCGCCAGCAGCTTGAAGCGGGAGGGCCACAATGAGCAGTTCTTC.